The 7 T cell receptor beta chains reported below all come from one sample, sequenced in a study of T cell responses to AZD1222 COVID-19 vaccine (dated by TCRdb to the early 2020s). The sample's time point label, decoded: baseline before first vaccination. Receptors were amplified or captured by the immunoSEQ multiplex PCR assay. TCRdb re-hosts the immuneACCESS table, in-frame sequences only. Its copies lack some clones; in the studies checked, an unresolved V gene accounts for under half of them, and the cause for the rest is not known. A total of around 120,000 clones appear in this sample, roughly 90% of them only once. Jointly, the top ten make up roughly 3.5% of the sample. The sequencing used peripheral blood, collected on day 0 of AZD1222 vaccination. These receptors came from an adult in good health.

The chain recombines TRBV9 with TRBJ2-5; D is unclear. V lost 4 bases to trimming and J lost 1 base, with 20 bases between them. Per the germline V gene, CDR1 is SGDLS and CDR2 is YYNGEE. This CDR3 comprises 17 residues. The CDR3 spells CASSPHPRALSQETQYF. The CDR3 region has the DNA TGTGCCAGCAGCCCTCATCCCCGGGCACTCTCCCAAGAGACCCAGTACTTC.

The chain couples TRBV11-2 to TRBJ1-2; 10 bases agree with TRBD1. CDR1 and CDR2 (germline): SGHAT, FQNNGV. V lost 5 bases, J lost 1 base, and 10 bases stayed unmatched. CDR3 length: 17 amino acids. CDR3 DNA sequence: TGTGCCAGCAGCGGTAGGGACAGGGGACCTTTTAACTATGGCTACACCTTC. The encoded protein is CASSGRDRGPFNYGYTF.

In its sample, this clone was seen once. The V gene is TRBV11-2, the J gene TRBJ1-5; D not certain. Germline-derived CDR1 and CDR2 are SGHAT and FQNNGV. CDR3 length: 14 residues. V lost 1 base and J 2 bases, leaving 6 bases between the germline ends. In nucleotides, the CDR3 is TGTGCCAGCAGCTTAGGGTCAGGCAATCAGCCCCAGCATTTT. Protein sequence: CASSLGSGNQPQHF.

The J gene is TRBJ1-2, the V gene TRBV10-1; D ambiguous. The CDR3 runs to 13 residues. With 6 bases removed from V and 8 bases from J, the gap between germline ends came to 16 bases. Germline V gene data show CDR1 as WNHNN and CDR2 as SYGVQD (reference sequence). In DNA form, the CDR3 reads TGCGCCAGCAGGACGAGGTGGCCCTCGGGCTACACCTTC. Amino acid sequence: CASRTRWPSGYTF.

The chain links TRBV7-8 to TRBJ2-7; D may match TRBD1 or TRBD2 (7 bases each). This CDR3 contains 15 residues. Germline CDR1 reads SGHVS; CDR2 reads FQNEAQ. V lost 5 bases and J 3 bases, leaving 17 bases between the germline ends. CDR3 region: CASSLGGGGIYEQYF. The CDR3 bases are TGTGCCAGCAGCCTAGGGGGAGGGGGCATCTACGAGCAGTACTTC.

In DNA form, the CDR3 reads TGTGCCAGCAGCCCCAAGCCCAGGACAGGGGCAAACTCCTACAATGAGCAGTTCTTC. It translates to CASSPKPRTGANSYNEQFF. This chain joins TRBV5-5 and TRBJ2-1, with 9 positions matching TRBD1. The CDR3 loop spans 19 amino acids. Per germline, CDR1 SGHKS and CDR2 YYEKEE (reference sequence). V was pared by 4 bases and J by 0 bases, with 14 bases of the junction left unmatched.

V is TRBV9 and J is TRBJ2-1; TRBD1 matches 8 bases. The J segment lost 4 bases and the V segment lost 4 bases, leaving 7 bases of the junction unmatched. Germline CDR1 SGDLS, CDR2 YYNGEE. The CDR3 is made up of 15 amino acids. CDR3 sequence reads: CASSTRDRTYNEQFF. CDR3 sequence (DNA): TGTGCCAGCAGCACCCGGGACAGGACTTACAATGAGCAGTTCTTC.